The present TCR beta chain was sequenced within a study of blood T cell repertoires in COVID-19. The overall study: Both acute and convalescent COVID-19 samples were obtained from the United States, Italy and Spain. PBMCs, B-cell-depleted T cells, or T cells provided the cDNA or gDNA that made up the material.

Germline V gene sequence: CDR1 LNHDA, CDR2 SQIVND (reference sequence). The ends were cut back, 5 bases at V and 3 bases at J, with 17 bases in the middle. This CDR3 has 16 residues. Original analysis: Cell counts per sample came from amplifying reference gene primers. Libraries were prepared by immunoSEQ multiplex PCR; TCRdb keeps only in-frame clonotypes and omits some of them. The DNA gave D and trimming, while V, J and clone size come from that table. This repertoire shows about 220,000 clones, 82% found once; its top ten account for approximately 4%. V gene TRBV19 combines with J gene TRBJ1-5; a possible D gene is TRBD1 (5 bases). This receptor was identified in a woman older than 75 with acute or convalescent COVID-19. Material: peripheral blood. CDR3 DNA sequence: TGTGCCAGTAGTCCCCGGACAACCTTATTCAATCAGCCCCAGCATTTT. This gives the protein CASSPRTTLFNQPQHF. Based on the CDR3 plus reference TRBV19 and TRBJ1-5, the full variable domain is DGGITQSPKYLFRKEGQNVTLSCEQNLNHDAMYWYRQDPGQGLRLIYYSQIVNDFQKGDIAEGYSVSREKKESFPLTVTSAQKNPTAFYLCASSPRTTLFNQPQHFGDGTRLSIL.